Following are 5 T cell receptor beta chains from one sample sequenced in a study of technical replicates of blood from a handful of donors. Only in-frame clones appear in the TCRdb table, and some are missing; sequencing was by immunoSEQ multiplex PCR. The table shows roughly 62,000 clones, with about 95% occurring only once. The sample was PBMCs. Source of these receptors: a human donor in good health. Some clones in this sample may be carry-over from other donors' samples.

This chain connects TRBV7-2 to TRBJ2-5, with D possibly TRBD2 on 5 matching bases. Germline-derived CDR1 and CDR2 are SGHTA and FQGNSA. The CDR3 runs to 13 residues. V gave up 8 bases and J gave up 5 bases, with 15 bases separating them. The CDR3 sequence: CASSPLAPETQYF. The CDR3, as DNA: TGTGCCAGCTCACCATTAGCGCCGGAGACCCAGTACTTC. The variable domain in full, completed from reference TRBV7-2 and TRBJ2-5, reads GAGVSQSPSNKVTEKGKDVELRCDPISGHTALYWYRQSLGQGLEFLIYFQGNSAPDKSGLPSDRFSAERTGGSVSTLTIQRTQQEDSAVYLCASSPLAPETQYFGPGTRLLVL.

The chain combines TRBV7-8 with TRBJ1-1; no firm D call. Germline V gene sequence: CDR1 SGHVS, CDR2 FQNEAQ. This CDR3 has 15 residues. Trimming removed 1 base at V and 0 bases at J, with 9 bases between. The CDR3 DNA is TGTGCCAGCAGCTTAGACCGACTGGTGAACACTGAAGCTTTCTTT. Translation: CASSLDRLVNTEAFF.

This chain joins TRBV5-1 and TRBJ2-2; TRBD2 might be the D (6 bases). Germline CDR1 is SGHRS and CDR2 is YFSETQ. Trimming took off 2 bases at V and 4 bases at J, with 12 bases between the two ends. This CDR3 region has 15 residues. The CDR3, as DNA: TGCGCCAGCAGCTTTAGCCCGGGGGTCACCGGGGAGCTGTTTTTT. Encoded protein: CASSFSPGVTGELFF.

The chain couples TRBV6-1 to TRBJ2-7, with D tentatively TRBD1 (6 bases). The germline CDR1 and CDR2 sequences are MNHNS and SASEGT. The ends were cut back, 6 bases at V and 3 bases at J, with 15 bases in the middle. The CDR3 is 14 residues long. This CDR3 is CASRTRDMDYEQYF. CDR3 nucleotide sequence: TGTGCCAGCAGGACCCGGGACATGGACTACGAGCAGTACTTC.

This clone was detected only a few times. This sequence joins TRBV29-1 and TRBJ2-5; D is unresolved. The CDR3 runs 12 residues. Germline CDR1 and CDR2: SQVTM and ANQGSEA. Trimming shortened V by 3 bases and J by 2 bases, and 7 bases separated the two germline ends. CDR3 sequence reads: CSVEAGQETQYF. The CDR3 coding sequence is TGCAGCGTTGAGGCAGGACAAGAGACCCAGTACTTC.